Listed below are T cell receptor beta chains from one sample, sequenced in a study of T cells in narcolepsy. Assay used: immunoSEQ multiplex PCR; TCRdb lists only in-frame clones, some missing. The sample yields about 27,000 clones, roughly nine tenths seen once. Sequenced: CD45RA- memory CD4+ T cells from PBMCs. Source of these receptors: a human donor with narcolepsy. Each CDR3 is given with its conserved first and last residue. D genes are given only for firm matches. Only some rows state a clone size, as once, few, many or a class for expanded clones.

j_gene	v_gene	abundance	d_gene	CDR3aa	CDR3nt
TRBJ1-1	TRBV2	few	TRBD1	CASSEQGVNTEAFF	TGTGCCAGCAGTGAACAGGGGGTGAACACTGAAGCTTTCTTT
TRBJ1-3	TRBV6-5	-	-	CASSGQGGNTIYF	TGTGCCAGCAGTGGGCAGGGTGGAAACACCATATATTTT
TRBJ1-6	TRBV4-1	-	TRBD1	CASSQDGISGQVSYRNSPLHF	TGCGCCAGCAGCCAAGATGGTATTTCGGGACAGGTGTCTTACCGTAATTCACCCCTCCACTTT
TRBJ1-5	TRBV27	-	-	CASSLIGGGNQPQHF	TGTGCCAGCAGTTTGATAGGTGGCGGCAATCAGCCCCAGCATTTT
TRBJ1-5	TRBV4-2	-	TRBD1	CASSADRVNQPQHF	TGTGCCAGCAGCGCAGACAGGGTCAATCAGCCCCAGCATTTT
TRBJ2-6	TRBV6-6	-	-	CASSYSTGSGANVLTF	TGTGCCAGCAGTTACTCAACCGGGTCCGGGGCCAACGTCCTGACTTTC
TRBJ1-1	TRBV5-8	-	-	CASSSDRVGETEAFF	TGTGCCAGCAGCTCGGACCGGGTGGGAGAGACTGAAGCTTTCTTT
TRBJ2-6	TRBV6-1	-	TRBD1	CASSEQGAGGANVLTF	TGTGCCAGCAGTGAGCAGGGGGCGGGTGGGGCCAACGTCCTGACTTTC
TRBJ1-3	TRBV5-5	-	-	CASSSSPGSSGNTIYF	TGTGCCAGCAGCTCATCCCCAGGGTCCTCTGGAAACACCATATATTTT
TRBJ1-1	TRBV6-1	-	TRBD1	CASSWNRGNTEAFF	TGTGCCAGCAGTTGGAACAGGGGCAACACTGAAGCTTTCTTT
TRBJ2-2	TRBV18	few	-	CASSRQGLSNTGELFF	TGTGCCAGCTCACGACAGGGACTTTCGAACACCGGGGAGCTGTTTTTT
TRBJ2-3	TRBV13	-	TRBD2	CASSDRLAGGTDTQYF	TGTGCCAGCAGCGACCGACTAGCGGGGGGGACAGATACGCAGTATTTT
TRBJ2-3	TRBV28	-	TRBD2	CASSLLTSGGYTDTQYF	TGTGCCAGCAGTTTATTGACTAGCGGGGGGTACACAGATACGCAGTATTTT
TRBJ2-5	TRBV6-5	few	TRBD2	CASSPTSGRETQYF	TGTGCCAGCAGCCCCACTAGCGGCAGGGAGACCCAGTACTTC
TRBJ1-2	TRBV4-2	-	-	CASSQGASYGYTF	TGTGCCAGCAGCCAGGGGGCGAGCTATGGCTACACCTTC
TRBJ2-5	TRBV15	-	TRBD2	CATSRDSGLAEETQYF	TGTGCCACCAGCAGAGATAGCGGACTAGCGGAAGAGACCCAGTACTTC
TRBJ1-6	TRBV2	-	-	CASTTTGNNSPLHF	TGTGCCAGCACCACCACAGGGAACAATTCACCCCTCCACTTT
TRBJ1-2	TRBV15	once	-	CATSRDLLTGTYGYTF	TGTGCCACCAGCAGAGATCTTTTAACAGGGACATATGGCTACACCTTC
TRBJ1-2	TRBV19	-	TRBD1	CASSKGQPKNYGYTF	TGTGCCAGCTCGAAGGGACAGCCCAAGAACTATGGCTACACCTTC
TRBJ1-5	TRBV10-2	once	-	CASSASRQPQHF	TGCGCCAGCAGTGCCTCACGTCAGCCCCAGCATTTT
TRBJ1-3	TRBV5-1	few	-	CASSLTGEGRGNTIYF	TGCGCCAGCAGCTTGACCGGGGAGGGTCGAGGAAACACCATATATTTT
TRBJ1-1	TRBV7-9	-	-	CASSFPEAFF	TGTGCCAGCAGCTTTCCTGAAGCTTTCTTT
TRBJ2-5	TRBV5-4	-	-	CASSLRVGAEETQYF	TGTGCCAGCAGCTTGAGGGTGGGGGCTGAGGAGACCCAGTACTTC
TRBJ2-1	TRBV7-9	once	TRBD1	CASSPPLRDRAYNEQFF	TGTGCCAGCAGCCCCCCCCTTAGGGACAGAGCCTACAATGAGCAGTTCTTC
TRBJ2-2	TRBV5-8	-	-	CASSFRTGELFF	TGTGCCAGCAGCTTCAGGACCGGGGAGCTGTTTTTT
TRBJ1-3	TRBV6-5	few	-	CASTAGALSGNTIYF	TGTGCTTCGACAGCGGGGGCCCTCTCTGGAAACACCATATATTTT
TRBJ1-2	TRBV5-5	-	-	CASSIGPAGGYTF	TGTGCCAGCAGCATCGGACCGGCCGGTGGCTACACCTTC
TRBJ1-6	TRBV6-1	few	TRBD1	CASSQRQGTPLHF	TGTGCCAGCAGTCAAAGACAGGGGACACCCCTCCACTTT
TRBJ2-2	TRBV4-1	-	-	CASSQTGLRNTGELFF	TGCGCCAGCAGCCAGACCGGGCTTCGCAACACCGGGGAGCTGTTTTTT
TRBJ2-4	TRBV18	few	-	CASSLDQGENIQYF	TGTGCCAGCTCACTTGATCAGGGTGAAAACATTCAGTACTTC
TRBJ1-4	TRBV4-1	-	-	CASSPDSGGNEKLFF	TGCGCCAGCAGCCCCGACAGCGGAGGTAATGAAAAACTGTTTTTT
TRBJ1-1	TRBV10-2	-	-	CASSSDRMNTEAFF	TGCGCCAGCAGTTCCGACAGGATGAACACTGAAGCTTTCTTT
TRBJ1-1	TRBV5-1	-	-	CASSPQNGMNTEAFF	TGCGCCAGCAGCCCCCAGAATGGCATGAACACTGAAGCTTTCTTT
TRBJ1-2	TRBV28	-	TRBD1	CASLKGAGGYTF	TGTGCCAGCCTAAAGGGGGCCGGCGGCTACACCTTC
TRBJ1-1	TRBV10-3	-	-	CAISEDMGPEAFF	TGTGCCATCAGTGAGGACATGGGTCCTGAAGCTTTCTTT
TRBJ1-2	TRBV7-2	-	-	CASSLDLGVNYGYTF	TGTGCCAGCAGCTTAGACCTGGGGGTAAACTATGGCTACACCTTC
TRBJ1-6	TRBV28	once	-	CASSSPHSPLHF	TGTGCCAGCAGCTCCCCCCATTCACCCCTCCACTTT
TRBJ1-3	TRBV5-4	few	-	CASRKEVSGNTIYF	TGTGCCAGCAGAAAGGAGGTCTCTGGAAACACCATATATTTT
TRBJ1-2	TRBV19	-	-	CASTTGGNYGYTF	TGTGCCAGTACCACGGGGGGGAACTATGGCTACACCTTC
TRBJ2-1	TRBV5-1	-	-	CASSLEGTYNEQFF	TGCGCCAGCAGCTTAGAAGGGACCTACAATGAGCAGTTCTTC
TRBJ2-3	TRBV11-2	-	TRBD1	CASSQGTGSSTDTQYF	TGTGCCAGCAGCCAAGGGACAGGTTCTAGCACAGATACGCAGTATTTT
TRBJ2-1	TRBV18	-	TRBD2	CASSPSWSGADEQFF	TGTGCCAGCTCACCATCGTGGAGCGGGGCCGATGAGCAGTTCTTC
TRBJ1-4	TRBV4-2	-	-	CASSQEAGASEKLFF	TGTGCCAGCAGCCAAGAGGCGGGGGCGAGTGAAAAACTGTTTTTT
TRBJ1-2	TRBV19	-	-	CASSPSGAYGYTF	TGTGCCAGTAGCCCGTCAGGGGCCTATGGCTACACCTTC
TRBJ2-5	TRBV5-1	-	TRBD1	CASSLGGQGGETQYF	TGCGCCAGCAGCTTGGGGGGACAGGGTGGAGAGACCCAGTACTTC
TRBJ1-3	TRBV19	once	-	CASSSPSGRGRRLSGNTIYF	TGTGCCAGTAGTTCCCCGTCAGGGAGGGGCCGCCGTCTCTCTGGAAACACCATATATTTT
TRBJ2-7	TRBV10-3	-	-	CAISNDSSYEQYF	TGTGCCATCAGCAACGACAGCTCCTACGAGCAGTACTTC
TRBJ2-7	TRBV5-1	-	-	CASSPGGLYERYF	TGCGCCAGCAGCCCCGGGGGCCTCTACGAGCGGTACTTC
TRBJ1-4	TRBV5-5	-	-	CASSSWTVFNEKLFF	TGTGCCAGCAGCTCGTGGACAGTTTTCAATGAAAAACTGTTTTTT
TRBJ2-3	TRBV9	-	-	CASSVAGTSTDTQYF	TGTGCCAGCAGCGTAGCCGGAACTAGCACAGATACGCAGTATTTT
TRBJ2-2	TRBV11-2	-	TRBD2	CASSLAAGGTTGELFF	TGTGCCAGCAGCTTAGCAGCGGGGGGGACCACCGGGGAGCTGTTTTTT
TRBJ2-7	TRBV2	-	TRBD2	CASSEGGLDEQYF	TGTGCCAGCAGTGAGGGAGGGTTAGACGAGCAGTACTTC
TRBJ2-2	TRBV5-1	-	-	CASSLFQSGELFF	TGCGCCAGCAGCTTGTTTCAATCCGGGGAGCTGTTTTTT
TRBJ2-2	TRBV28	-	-	CASRPTQGGSGELFF	TGTGCCAGCAGACCGACCCAGGGAGGTAGCGGGGAGCTGTTTTTT
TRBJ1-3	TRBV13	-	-	CASSIRDRNTIYF	TGTGCCAGCAGCATAAGGGACAGAAACACCATATATTTT